This T cell receptor beta chain was obtained from a study of T cells in Graves' hyperthyroidism and ophthalmopathy. The table lists this clonotype with a few counts. The antigen remains undetermined. Study outcomes and limitations: Peripheral blood also featured most of the thyroid clonotypes expanded above 0.001.

Amplified TCR beta CDR3 regions came from RNA transcripts. In the first-round RT-PCR of the TCR CDR3, the HTBI primer set was used. Using its own MiXCR run on the multiplex PCR reads, TCRdb lists one record per CDR3 protein. In the table there are more than 600,000 distinct CDR3 sequences, 16% of which are singletons. Researchers defined stable Graves' hyperthyroidism as no ophthalmopathy progression within 18 months. Patients were excluded for uncontrolled infection, other autoimmune disease, pregnancy or lactation. The origin of this receptor is a man between 18 and 35 years old with Graves' hyperthyroidism. Specimen: blood.

The CDR3 DNA is TGTGCCAGCAGCCGGACGGTTTTCTACGAGCAGTACTTC. Protein product: CASSRTVFYEQYF. The rearrangement uses TRBV3-2 and TRBJ2-7. TRBV3-2 is a pseudogene segment. The CDR3 consists of 13 residues.